This T cell receptor beta chain was found in a study of T cells in Graves' hyperthyroidism and ophthalmopathy. Study-wide context: Sampling of peripheral blood happened at initial diagnosis, prior to any treatment. Study-level findings and limits: Before onset, ophthalmopathy was predicted by the model a median roughly six months earlier.

Germline V gene data show CDR1 as SNHLY and CDR2 as FYNNEI. CDR3 length equals 12 residues. This clonotype was seen many times. Its specificity is unknown. Amplification targeted TCR beta CDR3 regions from RNA transcripts. TCR CDR3 underwent first-round RT-PCR with the HTBI primer set. Each CDR3 protein is one row after TCRdb ran MiXCR on the multiplex PCR reads. The data contain approximately 490,000 distinct CDR3 sequences, approximately 22% of them singletons. Clinicians diagnosed patients from clinical symptoms, serum thyroxine and TRAb, thyroid ultrasound and orbital computed tomography. The TCR originated in a woman in her 70s with Graves' ophthalmopathy. The chain carries TRBV2 and TRBJ1-2, with a tentative D call TRBD1 (6 bases). Sequencing input: blood. This CDR3 reads CASQSGALTWTF. CDR3 sequence (DNA): TGTGCGTCCCAGTCAGGGGCCCTCACTTGGACCTTC.